This note documents a single TCR beta chain sequence. Its antigen is not known. This entry belongs to a study of T cell responses to AZD1222 COVID-19 vaccine. Per germline, CDR1 SGHNT and CDR2 YYREEE (reference sequence). Trimming at V came to 7 bases and at J to 4 bases, leaving 9 bases not matched to a gene. CDR3 length equals 15 residues. The assay was immunoSEQ multiplex PCR, and TCRdb's table has in-frame clones only and misses some. The sample comprises about 120,000 clones, approximately 90% of which are singletons, and 1.5% to 2% rests with the top ten. Study outcomes and limitations: Researchers took repertoire samples only after the peak T cell response had come. Dominant at 160-218 and 743-854, vaccine-associated CD4 TCRs also spanned spike. Baseline seropositivity occurred in only six or seven AZD1222 recipients.

This specimen consisted of peripheral blood, obtained on day 0 of AZD1222 vaccination. The TCR sequence derives from an adult in good health. V gene TRBV5-4 combines with J gene TRBJ2-1; 9 bases are a match to TRBD1. The CDR3 DNA sequence: TGTGCCAGCGGGGCCCGGGACAGGGCTTACAATGAGCAGTTCTTC. This gives the protein CASGARDRAYNEQFF.